These 16 T cell receptor beta chains share one sample of origin, sequenced in a study of cytomegalovirus exposure and HLA in healthy donors. Use of 60 Vbeta and 13 Jbeta primers characterized the PCR. Data came from immunoSEQ multiplex PCR; TCRdb stores just in-frame clones and leaves some out. The sample comprises 200,000 to 250,000 clones, 70% to 85% of which are singletons, and 0.5% to 0.7% rests with the top ten. Input material: PBMCs. All receptors come from a middle-aged woman in good health and CMV-seronegative.

Turning to this clone: This CDR3 is also generated by other DNA sequences in the sample. V gene TRBV5-1 combines with J gene TRBJ1-1; no clear D. This CDR3 comprises 13 residues. Per the germline V gene, CDR1 is SGHRS and CDR2 is YFSETQ. V was pared by 2 bases and J by 1 base, with 6 bases between. In nucleotides, the CDR3 is TGCGCCAGCAGCTTTGGCGGGAACACTGAAGCTTTCTTT. The encoded protein is CASSFGGNTEAFF.

This clone was seen a handful of times. In the same sample, other DNA sequences code for this CDR3. This chain connects TRBV29-1 to TRBJ2-6; 8 bases map to TRBD1. CDR1 and CDR2 (germline): SQVTM, ANQGSEA. Trimming took 5 bases from V and 3 from J; bases not matched to a gene: 12. The CDR3 spans 17 residues. In nucleotides, the CDR3 is TGCAGCGTTCTCGGGGGCAGGGGGCTAGGTGGGGCCAACGTCCTGACTTTC. This gives the protein CSVLGGRGLGGANVLTF.

Here the CDR3 reads CASSYSGPQGSYEQYF. The CDR3 DNA reads TGTGCCAGCAGTTACTCGGGCCCCCAGGGCTCCTACGAGCAGTACTTC. This chain connects TRBV6-5 to TRBJ2-7, with D possibly being TRBD1 (5 bases). Trimming left V 0 bases short and J 0 bases short, with 12 bases between. This CDR3 has 16 residues. Germline values: CDR1 MNHEY, CDR2 SVGAGI.

The CDR3 region has the DNA TGTGCCAGCAGCTTAGGTAGTTTCGGGGAGCTGTTTTTT. Its protein product is CASSLGSFGELFF. The genes are TRBV7-9 and TRBJ2-2; D unclear. In germline, CDR1 is SEHNR, CDR2 FQNEAQ (reference sequence). V gave up 1 base and J gave up 7 bases, with 7 bases separating them. CDR3 size: 13 residues.

The rearrangement links TRBV4-3 to TRBJ1-2; D is unresolved. The CDR3 length is 17 residues. V shed 1 base and J shed 4 bases, with 19 bases lying between them. The V gene's germline CDR1 is LGHNA and CDR2 YSLEER. The CDR3 nucleotides are TGCGCCAGCAGCCAAGTTGCCAGAGGCAGCATCTCCTATGGCTACACCTTC. This codes for CASSQVARGSISYGYTF.

The chain combines TRBV30 with TRBJ1-2; 7 bases are a match to TRBD1. V dropped 0 bases and J dropped 1; count of bases not matched to a gene: 5. The germline V gene encodes CDR1 GTSNPN and CDR2 SVGIG (reference sequence). The CDR3 is 15 residues long. The DNA of the CDR3 is TGTGCCTGGAGTGTGAAGGGGGCGCTTAACTATGGCTACACCTTC. It is translated as CAWSVKGALNYGYTF.

V and J are TRBV10-3 and TRBJ1-3; 8 nucleotides match TRBD1. The CDR3 is 15 amino acids. Per the germline V gene, CDR1 is ENHRY and CDR2 is SYGVKD. V dropped 10 bases and J dropped 1; count of bases not matched to a gene: 9. The DNA of the CDR3 is TGTGCCAACGGACAGGGCCTCGAGTCTGGAAACACCATATATTTT. This sequence encodes CANGQGLESGNTIYF.

The chain employs TRBV30 and TRBJ2-7; D gene unclear. With 0 bases removed from V and 3 bases from J, the gap between germline ends came to 12 bases. Germline V lookup: CDR1 GTSNPN, CDR2 SVGIG (reference sequence). The CDR3 length is 14 residues. The CDR3 bases are TGTGCCTGGAGTGTGGAGAGAAGTCGCTACGAGCAGTACTTC. Translation gives CAWSVERSRYEQYF.

This clone was observed a few times. The chain recombines TRBV2 with TRBJ2-3; 9 bases are shared with TRBD2. J was trimmed by 3 bases and V by 6 bases; bases with no gene match: 1. Germline CDR1 and CDR2: SNHLY and FYNNEI. The CDR3 extends over 13 amino acids. The CDR3 loop is CASSLAGTDTQYF. The CDR3 coding sequence is TGTGCCAGCAGCCTAGCGGGGACAGATACGCAGTATTTT.

The chain links TRBV18 to TRBJ2-1; TRBD2 aligns across 7 bases. Germline CDR1 is KGHSH and CDR2 is LQKENI. V gave up 4 bases and J gave up 2 bases; unmatched junction bases: 5. This CDR3 region has 15 residues. Here the CDR3 reads CASSLASGPYNEQFF. As DNA, the CDR3 is TGTGCCAGCTCACTTGCTAGCGGCCCCTACAATGAGCAGTTCTTC. The whole variable domain, remainder taken from reference TRBV18 and TRBJ2-1, is NAGVMQNPRHLVRRRGQEARLRCSPMKGHSHVYWYRQLPEEGLKFMVYLQKENIIDESGMPKERFSAEFPKEGPSILRIQQVVRGDSAAYFCASSLASGPYNEQFFGPGTRLTVL.

The V gene is TRBV27, the J gene TRBJ2-1, with 12 bases matching TRBD1. The V gene end was trimmed by 10 bases and the J gene end by 5 bases; junction bases not matched to a gene: 12. The CDR3 is made up of 16 amino acids. CDR1 is MNHEY and CDR2 is SMNVEV in the germline V gene (reference sequence). The DNA for the CDR3 is TGTGCCACCTCCGGGACAGGGGGCTTTAAGGACAATGAGCAGTTCTTC. It specifies CATSGTGGFKDNEQFF.

The gene calls are TRBV7-9 and TRBJ2-1; 9 bases are shared with TRBD1. The CDR3 contains 17 residues. Per germline, CDR1 SEHNR and CDR2 FQNEAQ (reference sequence). With 0 bases clipped from V and 4 bases from J, the junction kept 7 bases outside the gene matches. CDR3 DNA: TGTGCCAGCAGCTTAGCCCTTGGTGGGACAGGGTACAATGAGCAGTTCTTC. Its protein product is CASSLALGGTGYNEQFF.

The chain carries TRBV2 and TRBJ1-1; D remains unclear. CDR1 SNHLY and CDR2 FYNNEI come from the germline V gene. The CDR3 runs 12 residues. V lost 6 bases and J lost 3, with 8 bases in between. DNA for the CDR3: TGTGCCAGCAGCTTACAAGACACTGAAGCTTTCTTT. The encoded protein is CASSLQDTEAFF.

The chain uses TRBV5-4 and TRBJ2-1; the match to TRBD2 covers 9 bases. The trim removed 0 bases at V and 7 bases at J, leaving 11 bases unmatched. Per the germline V gene, CDR1 is SGHNT and CDR2 is YYREEE (reference sequence). The length of the CDR3 is 17 residues. In DNA, the CDR3 is TGTGCCAGCAGCTTGGGGACTAGCGTCATCAGTGGTAATGAGCAGTTCTTC. It specifies CASSLGTSVISGNEQFF.

The rearrangement links TRBV5-1 to TRBJ2-3; TRBD2 is a possible D gene (5 bases). The V end was cut by 5 bases, the J end by 0 bases, with 16 bases between. Germline assignment: CDR1 SGHRS and CDR2 YFSETQ. This CDR3 contains 16 residues. DNA for the CDR3: TGCGCCAGCAGTCGTCCGGGAAGTTCTAGCACAGATACGCAGTATTTT. Its protein product is CASSRPGSSSTDTQYF.

In this sample, this clone turned up a few times. CDR3 coding DNA: TGTGCCAGCAGCCCCCCCCGATCGGGCACCGGGGAGCTGTTTTTT. Its translation: CASSPPRSGTGELFF. The genes are TRBV4-2 and TRBJ2-2; no reliable D call. Germline V CDR1 and CDR2: LGHNA, YNFKEQ. Trimming pared 4 bases from V and 4 bases from J, leaving 13 bases between. CDR3 length equals 15 residues.